This TCR beta chain was found in a study of cytomegalovirus exposure and HLA in healthy donors. Worth noting for this clone: Its cognate antigen is unknown. Within the sample, other DNA sequences also encode this same CDR3.

Trimming shortened V by 5 bases and J by 0 bases, and 11 bases separated the two germline ends. This CDR3 region has 14 residues. Looked up from germline, CDR1 is MNHEY and CDR2 is SMNVEV (reference sequence). PCR involved 60 Vbeta and 13 Jbeta primers. Some clones are missing from TCRdb's copy, which holds only in-frame ones; the method was immunoSEQ multiplex PCR. The sample yields about 160,000 clones, around 80% seen once. Overall study findings and caveats: The authors later found TCR association rates varying by HLA locus, with DRB1 most and HLA-C fewest. In a later analysis, compared with equally common non-associated chains, HLA-associated beta chains were more expanded. Analyses of presence/absence relied on an assumption of roughly uniform sequencing depth across donors.

The chain combines TRBV27 with TRBJ2-7; D remains unclear. Specimen: PBMCs. The TCR sequence derives from a woman aged 50 to 60 in good health and CMV-seropositive. CDR3 residues: CASSLFPSSYEQYF. The CDR3 DNA sequence: TGTGCCAGCAGTCTATTCCCCTCCTCCTACGAGCAGTACTTC.